These T cell receptor beta chains were read from a single sample in a study of T cells in Graves' hyperthyroidism and ophthalmopathy. TCRdb reprocessed the multiplex PCR reads via MiXCR and lists one record per CDR3 protein. The sample has some 650,000 distinct CDR3 sequences, around 15% seen once. The specimen was blood. The origin of the receptors is a woman between 35 and 50 years old with Graves' ophthalmopathy. Each CDR3 is given with its conserved first and last residue. D genes are given only for firm matches. Size values are once, few and many counts, or a class for expanded clones, and some rows have none.

j_call v_call clone_size d_call cdr3_length cdr3_nt cdr3_aa
TRBJ1-4 TRBV28 - - 14 TGTGCCAGCAGCTCAGGTGCGGGAAATGAAAAACTGTTTTTT CASSSGAGNEKLFF
TRBJ2-2 TRBV5-1 - TRBD1 17 TGCGCCGGCAGCTTGGTGCCCGGGACAGGGAATACCGGGGAGCTGTTTTTT CAGSLVPGTGNTGELFF
TRBJ2-1 TRBV2 many TRBD2 15 TGTGCCAGCAGTGGAACTAGCGGGACTTACAATGAGCAGTTCTTC CASSGTSGTYNEQFF
TRBJ2-1 TRBV27 many - 16 TGTGCCAGCAGTCCCCACGGGGGGCTAGGGGACAATGAGCAGTTCTTC CASSPHGGLGDNEQFF
TRBJ2-3 TRBV15 many TRBD2 17 TGTGCCACCAGCAGAGCCGGGAGGGCGGAAAGCACAGATACGCAGTATTTT CATSRAGRAESTDTQYF
TRBJ2-5 TRBV2 many - 13 TGTGCCAGCAGTGCCCTCCCTCAAGAGACCCAGTACTTC CASSALPQETQYF
TRBJ2-3 TRBV7-9 many - 15 TGTGCCAGCAGCTTAGTATTCGTATCCACAGATACGCAGTATTTT CASSLVFVSTDTQYF
TRBJ2-7 TRBV28 many TRBD1 13 TGTGCCAGCAGTTGGGGACAGGGATACGAGCAGTACTTC CASSWGQGYEQYF
TRBJ2-7 TRBV3-1 many - 15 TGTGCCAGCAGCCAAGGTGGGGGGCAACCCTACGAGCAGTACTTC CASSQGGGQPYEQYF
TRBJ1-2 TRBV27 many TRBD1 16 TGTGCCAGCAGTTTATCGGTCGGGACAGCAGTCTATGGCTACACCTTC CASSLSVGTAVYGYTF
TRBJ2-2 TRBV7-9 many - 13 TGTGCCAGCAGCCAGATCAACACCGGGGAGCTGTTTTTT CASSQINTGELFF
TRBJ2-1 TRBV28 many TRBD2 15 TGTGCCAGCAAAAAAAGCGGGGGCTCCTACAATGAGCAGTTCTTC CASKKSGGSYNEQFF
TRBJ1-6 TRBV28 many - 18 TGTGCCAGCAGTTCTTGGACGGATAGGAGCTCCTATAATTCACCCCTCCACTTT CASSSWTDRSSYNSPLHF
TRBJ1-4 TRBV27 - TRBD1 16 TGTGCCAGCAGTTTGGCCCGAACAGGGGTAAATGAAAAACTGTTTTTT CASSLARTGVNEKLFF
TRBJ1-1 TRBV20-1 many - 16 TGCAGTGCTAGAGGCCTCGTTGAACTTCAATACGGAGAAGCTTTCTTT CSARGLVELQYGEAFF
TRBJ2-1 TRBV20-1 - TRBD2 15 TGCAGTGCTTTACCCACAGCGGGAGGGCTCGATGAGCAGTTCTTC CSALPTAGGLDEQFF
TRBJ2-5 TRBV18 few - 13 TGTGCCAGCTCACCCGGAAGTCGGGAGACCCAGTACTTC CASSPGSRETQYF
TRBJ1-4 TRBV7-9 - TRBD1 14 TGTGCCAGCAGCAAAGACAGGGGAGGCGAAAAACTGTTTTTT CASSKDRGGEKLFF
TRBJ2-1 TRBV20-1 few TRBD2 19 TGCAGTGCTAGAGACGCACTAGCGGGGGGGCCAATCAACTACAATGAGCAGTTCTTC CSARDALAGGPINYNEQFF
TRBJ1-4 TRBV20-1 few - 14 TGCAGTGCTAGAGCCTCACGGGCTAATGAAAAACTGTTTTTT CSARASRANEKLFF
TRBJ1-6 TRBV27 - - 13 TGTGCCAGCAGTCCCCGATCCAATTCACCCTTCCACTTT CASSPRSNSPFHF
TRBJ2-5 TRBV29-1 - - 14 TGCAGCGTTGAATTTAACAGGCCACAAGAGACCCAGTACTTC CSVEFNRPQETQYF